Listed below are T cell receptor beta chains from one sample, sequenced in a study of T cell responses to AZD1222 COVID-19 vaccine. Sequencing was performed with immunoSEQ multiplex PCR; in TCRdb, only in-frame clones are kept and a portion is missing. Of some 150,000 clones in the sample, 85% to 95% were seen once. The specimen was peripheral blood, collected on day 0 of AZD1222 vaccination. These receptors originate from an adult in good health. The CDR3 runs from the conserved cysteine through the conserved F or W. The order of the fields is clone size, J gene, V gene, D gene, CDR3 DNA, CDR3 protein. The D gene is left open where the match is weak. The listing skips clone size in some rows; elsewhere it reads once, few, many or a size class.

NA | TRBJ2-7 | TRBV15 | NA | TGTGCCACCAGCAGAGATTTCGGATCCTACGAGCAGTACTTC | CATSRDFGSYEQYF
once | TRBJ2-3 | TRBV21-1 | NA | TGTGCCAGCAGCCCCTCAAAATACAGGCCACCGGGACTCGAAAGCACAGATACGCAGTATTTT | CASSPSKYRPPGLESTDTQYF
NA | TRBJ2-7 | TRBV10-3 | TRBD1 | TGTGCCATCGGTCCGGGACAGGGTGGGGAGCAGTACTTC | CAIGPGQGGEQYF
NA | TRBJ2-3 | TRBV7-2 | NA | TGTGCCAGCAGCTCCCAGGGGTTCACAGATGGGCAGTATTTT | CASSSQGFTDGQYF
NA | TRBJ1-2 | TRBV28 | TRBD1 | TGTGCCAGCAGTCCGGGGACAGGGACCAACTATGGCTACACCTTC | CASSPGTGTNYGYTF
NA | TRBJ2-3 | TRBV27 | TRBD2 | TGTGCCAGCAGTTTATGGACTAGCGCAGATACGCAGTATTTT | CASSLWTSADTQYF
NA | TRBJ1-2 | TRBV29-1 | NA | TGCAGCGTTGGTAGGGCGATGTTC | CSVGRAMF
NA | TRBJ1-1 | TRBV7-9 | TRBD1 | TGTGCCAGCAGCTCGGTCGACAGGGGAGTTTATGCAGCTTTCTTT | CASSSVDRGVYAAFF
NA | TRBJ2-3 | TRBV28 | NA | TGTGCCAGCAAATTAGCTGCAGATACGCAGTATTTT | CASKLAADTQYF
NA | TRBJ2-1 | TRBV4-1 | TRBD2 | TGCGCCAGCAGCCAATCGCGGGGGGCATACAATGAGCAGTTCTTC | CASSQSRGAYNEQFF
few | TRBJ1-5 | TRBV28 | NA | TGTGCCAGCAGCCGGGGGGGTTCTGAACAGCCCCAGCATTTT | CASSRGGSEQPQHF
NA | TRBJ2-5 | TRBV2 | NA | TGTGCCAGCAGTCCCCAAGAGACCCAGTACTTC | CASSPQETQYF
NA | TRBJ2-7 | TRBV19 | TRBD2 | TGTGCCAGTAGTGCGGGACTAGTCGGCTACGAGCAGTACTTC | CASSAGLVGYEQYF
NA | TRBJ1-2 | TRBV9 | TRBD1 | TGTGCCAGCAGCGTAGACCCCAGGGGGAGGGAATATGGCTACACCTTC | CASSVDPRGREYGYTF
NA | TRBJ2-7 | TRBV7-9 | NA | TGTGCCAGCAGCTTCGGGGAATCCTACGAGCAGTACTTC | CASSFGESYEQYF
NA | TRBJ2-5 | TRBV5-4 | TRBD2 | TGTGCCAGCAGCCGAAGACTAGCGGGGAGTCGGGAGACCCAGTACTTC | CASSRRLAGSRETQYF
NA | TRBJ1-2 | TRBV7-9 | NA | TGTGCCAGCAGCTTAGCGCCTGAGGGCTACACCTTC | CASSLAPEGYTF
NA | TRBJ1-5 | TRBV19 | NA | TGTGCCAGTAGTATCTCGGTAGTGGAGCCCCAGCATTTT | CASSISVVEPQHF
NA | TRBJ1-2 | TRBV5-6 | NA | TGTGCCAGCAGCTTACCGGGACATTACCGTGATGGCTACACCTTC | CASSLPGHYRDGYTF
NA | TRBJ2-2 | TRBV11-3 | NA | TGTGCCAGCAGCTTTCGGGGGGCGGACACCGGGGAGCTGTTTTTT | CASSFRGADTGELFF
NA | TRBJ1-2 | TRBV27 | NA | TGTGCCAGCAGCCGGACAGTGCTTGGGGGCTACACCTTC | CASSRTVLGGYTF
once | TRBJ1-1 | TRBV11-2 | NA | TGTGCCAGCAGCTTAGACCCAGGCCCAGCCACTGAAGCTTTCTTT | CASSLDPGPATEAFF
NA | TRBJ1-2 | TRBV4-1 | TRBD1 | TGCGCCAGCAGCCAAGGGGGACAGGGTAGCTATGGCTACACCTTC | CASSQGGQGSYGYTF
NA | TRBJ2-5 | TRBV11-3 | NA | TGTGCCAGCAGCTTAAATCGGGGATCGTATGAAGAGACCCAGTACTTC | CASSLNRGSYEETQYF
NA | TRBJ1-1 | TRBV5-1 | TRBD1 | TGCGCCAGCAGCTTGAGGGGGCAGAACACTGAAGCTTTCTTT | CASSLRGQNTEAFF
NA | TRBJ1-6 | TRBV28 | NA | TGTGCCAGCACTCAAAACTTCGGGTATAATTCACCCCTCCACTTT | CASTQNFGYNSPLHF
NA | TRBJ1-1 | TRBV6-7 | TRBD1 | TGTGCCAGCAGTTACGAACAGGGGAATGTAGCGAACACTGAAGCTTTCTTT | CASSYEQGNVANTEAFF
NA | TRBJ1-1 | TRBV3-1/TRBV3-2 | TRBD1 | TGTGCCAGCAGACAGGGGGCCTTGAACACTGAAGCTTTCTTT | CASRQGALNTEAFF
NA | TRBJ1-4 | TRBV7-9 | NA | TGTGCCAGCAGCCAGACAGGAGGGCTTTCAAAACTGTTTTTT | CASSQTGGLSKLFF
NA | TRBJ2-7 | TRBV11-2 | TRBD2 | TGTGCCAGCCGGGGGGGAGGGGAGCAGTACTTC | CASRGGGEQYF
NA | TRBJ2-7 | TRBV5-6 | NA | TGTGCCAGCAGCTTGGCCAAAGGTGCCTACTACGAGCAGTACTTC | CASSLAKGAYYEQYF
NA | TRBJ2-6 | TRBV16 | NA | TGTGCCAGCAGCCAATTAGGACGGCCCCGCTCTGGGGCCAACGTCCTGACTTTC | CASSQLGRPRSGANVLTF
NA | TRBJ1-1 | TRBV27 | NA | TGTGCCAGCCGACAGAGTTTGAACACTGAAGCTTTCTTT | CASRQSLNTEAFF
NA | TRBJ1-4 | TRBV4-1 | NA | TGCGCCAGCAGCCTTCGGCGGATTCCAACTAATGAAAAACTGTTTTTT | CASSLRRIPTNEKLFF
NA | TRBJ1-2 | TRBV25-1 | NA | TGTGCCAGCAGTGTTGACGGAACCTATGGCTACACCTTC | CASSVDGTYGYTF
NA | TRBJ2-2 | TRBV18 | NA | TGTGCCAGCTCACCACAGCGGAACACCGGGGAGCTGTTTTTT | CASSPQRNTGELFF
NA | TRBJ1-4 | TRBV9 | NA | TGTGCCAGCAGCGTCGCCGGGACAAGTAATGAAAAACTGTTTTTT | CASSVAGTSNEKLFF
NA | TRBJ1-4 | TRBV5-1 | TRBD1 | TGCGCCAGCAGTCCCCGACAGGGGGGGAGAGATGAAAAACTGTTTTTT | CASSPRQGGRDEKLFF
NA | TRBJ1-5 | TRBV18 | NA | TGTGCCAGCTCACCGAACTCTGGAGGCAATCAGCCCCAGCATTTT | CASSPNSGGNQPQHF
NA | TRBJ2-7 | TRBV6-2/TRBV6-3 | NA | TGTGCCAGCAGTTACGCCTCGCCAAGACTCTACGAGCAGTACTTC | CASSYASPRLYEQYF
NA | TRBJ2-7 | TRBV5-1 | TRBD1 | TGCGCCAGCAGCTTGGCCGGGACAGGGAACGAGCAGTACTTC | CASSLAGTGNEQYF
NA | TRBJ1-3 | TRBV2 | NA | TGTGCCAGCGGACAGATTGGAAACACCATATATTTT | CASGQIGNTIYF
NA | TRBJ2-1 | TRBV6-5 | NA | TGTGCCAGCTCGGAAGGGCAGGATTTCCACAATGAGCAGTTCTTC | CASSEGQDFHNEQFF
NA | TRBJ1-2 | TRBV2 | NA | TGTGCCAGCGTAGGGCAGAACTATGGCTACACCTTC | CASVGQNYGYTF
NA | TRBJ1-5 | TRBV4-1 | TRBD1 | TGCGCCAGCAGCCAAGACAGGGGGCCCGTTCAGCCCCAGCATTTT | CASSQDRGPVQPQHF
once | TRBJ1-2 | TRBV28 | NA | TGTGCCAGCAGTGGGCCTAACTATGGCTACACCTTC | CASSGPNYGYTF
NA | TRBJ2-3 | TRBV5-1 | NA | TGCGCCAGCACCGACCCAGGGGCGGTAGATACGCAGTATTTT | CASTDPGAVDTQYF
NA | TRBJ1-4 | TRBV21-1 | NA | TGTGCCAGCAGCAAAGATAGCACAGGGCGAAATGAAAAACTGTTTTTT | CASSKDSTGRNEKLFF
NA | TRBJ1-3 | TRBV2 | NA | TGTGCCAGCAGACTTGGGGCTGGAGGAAACACCATATATTTT | CASRLGAGGNTIYF